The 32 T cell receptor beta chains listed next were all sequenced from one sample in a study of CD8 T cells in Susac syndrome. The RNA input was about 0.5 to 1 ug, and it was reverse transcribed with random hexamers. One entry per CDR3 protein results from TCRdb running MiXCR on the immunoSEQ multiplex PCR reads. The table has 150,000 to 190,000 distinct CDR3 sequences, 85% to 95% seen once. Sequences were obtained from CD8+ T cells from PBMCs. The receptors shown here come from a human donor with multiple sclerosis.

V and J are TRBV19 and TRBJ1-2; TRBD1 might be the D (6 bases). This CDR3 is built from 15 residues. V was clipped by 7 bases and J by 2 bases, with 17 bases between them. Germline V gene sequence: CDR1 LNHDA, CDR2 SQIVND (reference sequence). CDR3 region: CASTRHREANYGYTF. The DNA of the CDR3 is TGTGCCAGTACCCGGCACAGGGAGGCCAACTATGGCTACACCTTC.

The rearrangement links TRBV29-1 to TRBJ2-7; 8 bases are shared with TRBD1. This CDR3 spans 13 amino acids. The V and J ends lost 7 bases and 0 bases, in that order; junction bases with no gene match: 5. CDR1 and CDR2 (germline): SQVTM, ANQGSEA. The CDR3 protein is CSAAGGYSYEQYF. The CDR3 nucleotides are TGCAGCGCAGCAGGGGGCTACTCCTACGAGCAGTACTTC.

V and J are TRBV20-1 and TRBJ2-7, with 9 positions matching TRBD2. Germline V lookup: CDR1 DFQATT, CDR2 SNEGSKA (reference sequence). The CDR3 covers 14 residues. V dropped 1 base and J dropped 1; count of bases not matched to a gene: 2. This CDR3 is CSARVAGESYEQYF. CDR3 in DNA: TGCAGTGCTAGAGTAGCGGGGGAATCCTACGAGCAGTACTTC.

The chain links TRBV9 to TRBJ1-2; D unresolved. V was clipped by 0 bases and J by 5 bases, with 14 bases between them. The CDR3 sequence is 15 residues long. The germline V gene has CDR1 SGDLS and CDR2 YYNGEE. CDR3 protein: CASSVDVEGSYGYTF. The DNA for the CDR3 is TGTGCCAGCAGCGTAGACGTCGAGGGTAGTTATGGCTACACCTTC.

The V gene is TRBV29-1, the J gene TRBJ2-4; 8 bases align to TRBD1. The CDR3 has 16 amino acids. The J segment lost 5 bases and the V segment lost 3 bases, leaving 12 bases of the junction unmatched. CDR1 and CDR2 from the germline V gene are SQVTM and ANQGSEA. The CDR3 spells CSVDYRGSLGENIQYF. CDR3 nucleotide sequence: TGCAGCGTTGACTACAGGGGGTCGCTGGGAGAAAACATTCAGTACTTC.

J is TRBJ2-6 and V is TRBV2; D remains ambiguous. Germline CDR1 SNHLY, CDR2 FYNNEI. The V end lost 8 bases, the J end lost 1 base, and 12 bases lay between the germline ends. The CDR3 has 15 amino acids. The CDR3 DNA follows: TGTGCCAGCCGTTGGGTTGGGTCTGGGGCCAACGTCCTGACTTTC. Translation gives CASRWVGSGANVLTF.

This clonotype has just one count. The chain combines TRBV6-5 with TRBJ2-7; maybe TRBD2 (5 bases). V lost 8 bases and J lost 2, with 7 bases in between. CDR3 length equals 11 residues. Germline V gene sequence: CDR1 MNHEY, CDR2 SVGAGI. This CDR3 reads CASRGAYEQYF. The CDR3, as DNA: TGTGCCAGCCGGGGAGCCTACGAGCAGTACTTC.

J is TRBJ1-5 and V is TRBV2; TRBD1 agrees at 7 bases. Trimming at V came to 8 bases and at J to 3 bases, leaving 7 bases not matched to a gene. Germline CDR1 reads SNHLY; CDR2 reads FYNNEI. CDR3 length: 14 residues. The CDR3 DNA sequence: TGTGCCAGCGGATGGACAGGAAACAATCAGCCCCAGCATTTT. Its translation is CASGWTGNNQPQHF.

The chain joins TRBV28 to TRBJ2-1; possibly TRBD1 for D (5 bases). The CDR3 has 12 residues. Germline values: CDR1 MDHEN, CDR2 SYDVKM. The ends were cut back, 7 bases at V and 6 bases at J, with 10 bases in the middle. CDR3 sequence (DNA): TGTGCCAGCACCCCAGGGTTCAATGAGCAGTTCTTC. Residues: CASTPGFNEQFF.

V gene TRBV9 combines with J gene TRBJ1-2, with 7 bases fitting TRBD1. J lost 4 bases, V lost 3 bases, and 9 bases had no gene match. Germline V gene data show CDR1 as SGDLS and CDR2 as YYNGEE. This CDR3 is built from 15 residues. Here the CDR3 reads CASSANQQGPYGYTF. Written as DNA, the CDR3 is TGTGCCAGCAGCGCGAACCAACAGGGGCCCTATGGCTACACCTTC.

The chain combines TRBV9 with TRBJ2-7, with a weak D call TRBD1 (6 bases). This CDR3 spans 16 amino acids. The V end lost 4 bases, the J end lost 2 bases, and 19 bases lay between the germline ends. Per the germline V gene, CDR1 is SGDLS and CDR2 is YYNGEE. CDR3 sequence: CASSPSGQLNPYEQYF. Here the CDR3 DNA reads TGTGCCAGCAGCCCCTCCGGACAGTTAAACCCCTACGAGCAGTACTTC.

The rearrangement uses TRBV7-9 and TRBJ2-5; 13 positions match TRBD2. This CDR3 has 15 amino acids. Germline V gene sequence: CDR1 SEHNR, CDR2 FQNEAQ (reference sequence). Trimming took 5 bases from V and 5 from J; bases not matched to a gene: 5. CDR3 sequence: CASSPGLAGVETQYF. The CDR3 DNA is TGTGCCAGCAGCCCAGGACTAGCGGGGGTGGAGACCCAGTACTTC.

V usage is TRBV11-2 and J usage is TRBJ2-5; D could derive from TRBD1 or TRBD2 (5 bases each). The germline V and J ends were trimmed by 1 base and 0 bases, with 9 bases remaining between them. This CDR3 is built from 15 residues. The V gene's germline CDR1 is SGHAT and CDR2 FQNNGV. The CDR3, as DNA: TGTGCCAGCAGCTTAGGAGGGGCGGACCAAGAGACCCAGTACTTC. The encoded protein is CASSLGGADQETQYF.

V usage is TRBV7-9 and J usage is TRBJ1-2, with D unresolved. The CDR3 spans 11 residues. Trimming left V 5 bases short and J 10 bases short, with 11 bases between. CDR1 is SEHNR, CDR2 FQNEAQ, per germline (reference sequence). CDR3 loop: CASSARTDYTF. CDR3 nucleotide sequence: TGTGCCAGCAGCGCACGGACCGACTACACCTTC.

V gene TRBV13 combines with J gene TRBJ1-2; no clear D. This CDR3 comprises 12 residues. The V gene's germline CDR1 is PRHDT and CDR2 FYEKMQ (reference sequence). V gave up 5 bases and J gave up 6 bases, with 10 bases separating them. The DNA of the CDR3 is TGTGCCAGCAGCCTCACACGTCATGGCTACACCTTC. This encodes CASSLTRHGYTF.

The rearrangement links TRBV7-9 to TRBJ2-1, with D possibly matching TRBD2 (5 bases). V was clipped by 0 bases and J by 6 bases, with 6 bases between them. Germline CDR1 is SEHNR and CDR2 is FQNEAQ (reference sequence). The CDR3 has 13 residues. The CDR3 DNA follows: TGTGCCAGCAGCTTAGCAGCGGTCAATGAGCAGTTCTTC. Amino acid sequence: CASSLAAVNEQFF.

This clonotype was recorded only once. The CDR3 loop is CASSFNAKEQFF. CDR3 nucleotides: TGTGCCAGCAGCTTTAACGCGAAGGAGCAGTTCTTC. This sequence joins TRBV11-2 and TRBJ2-1, with D unclear. This CDR3 is built from 12 residues. The germline V gene encodes CDR1 SGHAT and CDR2 FQNNGV. The V end lost 3 bases, the J end lost 10 bases, and 10 bases lay between the germline ends.

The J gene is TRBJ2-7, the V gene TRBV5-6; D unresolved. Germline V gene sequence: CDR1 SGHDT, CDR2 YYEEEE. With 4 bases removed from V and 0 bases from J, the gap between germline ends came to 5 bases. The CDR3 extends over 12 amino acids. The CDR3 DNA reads TGTGCCAGCAGCACCAACTCCTACGAGCAGTACTTC. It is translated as CASSTNSYEQYF.

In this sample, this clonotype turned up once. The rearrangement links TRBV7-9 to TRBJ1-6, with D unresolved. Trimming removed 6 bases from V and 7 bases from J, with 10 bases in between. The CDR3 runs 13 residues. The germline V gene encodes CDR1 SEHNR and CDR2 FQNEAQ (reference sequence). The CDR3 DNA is TGTGCCAGCAGTGTGGGTGGGAATTCACCCCTCCACTTT. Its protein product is CASSVGGNSPLHF. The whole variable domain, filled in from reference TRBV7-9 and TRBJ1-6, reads DTGVSQNPRHKITKRGQNVTFRCDPISEHNRLYWYRQTLGQGPEFLTYFQNEAQLEKSRLLSDRFSAERPKGSFSTLEIQRTEQGDSAMYLCASSVGGNSPLHFGNGTRLTVT.

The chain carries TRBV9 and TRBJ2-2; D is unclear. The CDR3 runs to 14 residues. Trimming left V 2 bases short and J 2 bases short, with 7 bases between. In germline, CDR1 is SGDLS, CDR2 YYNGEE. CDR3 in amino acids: CASSVKVNTGELFF. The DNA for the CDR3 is TGTGCCAGCAGCGTGAAGGTTAACACCGGGGAGCTGTTTTTT.

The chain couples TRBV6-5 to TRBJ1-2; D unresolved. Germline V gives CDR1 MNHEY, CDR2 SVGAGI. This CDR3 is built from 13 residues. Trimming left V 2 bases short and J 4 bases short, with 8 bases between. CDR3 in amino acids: CASSYLDGYGYTF. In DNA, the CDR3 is TGTGCCAGCAGTTACCTGGACGGCTATGGCTACACCTTC.

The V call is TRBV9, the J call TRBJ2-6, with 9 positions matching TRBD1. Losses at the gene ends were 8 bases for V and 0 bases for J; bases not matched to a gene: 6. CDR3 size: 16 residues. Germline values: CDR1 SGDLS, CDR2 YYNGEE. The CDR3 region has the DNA TGTGCCAGTAAGGGACAGGGAGGCTCTGGGGCCAACGTCCTGACTTTC. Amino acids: CASKGQGGSGANVLTF.

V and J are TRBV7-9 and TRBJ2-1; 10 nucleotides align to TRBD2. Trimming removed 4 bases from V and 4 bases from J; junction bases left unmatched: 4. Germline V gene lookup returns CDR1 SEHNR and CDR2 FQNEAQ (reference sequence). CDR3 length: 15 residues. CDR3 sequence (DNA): TGTGCCAGCAGCTCCGGGACTAGCGTATACAATGAGCAGTTCTTC. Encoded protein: CASSSGTSVYNEQFF. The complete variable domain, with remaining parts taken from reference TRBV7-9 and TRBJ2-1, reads DTGVSQNPRHKITKRGQNVTFRCDPISEHNRLYWYRQTLGQGPEFLTYFQNEAQLEKSRLLSDRFSAERPKGSFSTLEIQRTEQGDSAMYLCASSSGTSVYNEQFFGPGTRLTVL.

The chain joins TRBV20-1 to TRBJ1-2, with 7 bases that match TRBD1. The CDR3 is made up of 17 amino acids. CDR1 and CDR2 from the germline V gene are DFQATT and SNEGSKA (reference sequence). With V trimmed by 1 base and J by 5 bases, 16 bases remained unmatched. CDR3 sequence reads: CSARADGGTDYFYGYTF. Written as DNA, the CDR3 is TGCAGTGCTAGAGCTGACGGCGGGACAGACTATTTTTATGGCTACACCTTC.

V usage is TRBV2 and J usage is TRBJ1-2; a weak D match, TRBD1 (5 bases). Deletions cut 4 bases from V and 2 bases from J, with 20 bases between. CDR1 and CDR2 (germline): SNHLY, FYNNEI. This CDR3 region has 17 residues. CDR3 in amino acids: CASSASLDGRQNYGYTF. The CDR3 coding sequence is TGTGCCAGCAGTGCATCCCTCGACGGGAGACAGAACTATGGCTACACCTTC.

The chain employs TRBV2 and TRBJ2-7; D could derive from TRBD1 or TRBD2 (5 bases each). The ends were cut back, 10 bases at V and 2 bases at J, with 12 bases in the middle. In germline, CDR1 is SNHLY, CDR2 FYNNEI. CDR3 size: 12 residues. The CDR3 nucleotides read TGTGCCACGAGGGACCGAGCCTACGAGCAGTACTTC. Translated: CATRDRAYEQYF.

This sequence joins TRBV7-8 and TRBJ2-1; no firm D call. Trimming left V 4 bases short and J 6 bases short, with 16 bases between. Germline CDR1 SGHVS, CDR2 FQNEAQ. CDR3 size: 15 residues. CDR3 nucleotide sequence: TGTGCCAGCAGCTACGACACACTTCTGTCCAATGAGCAGTTCTTC. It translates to CASSYDTLLSNEQFF.

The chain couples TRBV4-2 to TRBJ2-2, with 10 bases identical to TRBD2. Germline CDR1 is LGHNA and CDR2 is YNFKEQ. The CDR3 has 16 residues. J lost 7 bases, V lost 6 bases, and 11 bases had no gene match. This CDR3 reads CASSLGLAALGGELFF. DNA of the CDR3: TGTGCCAGCAGTCTCGGACTAGCGGCCCTCGGCGGGGAGCTGTTTTTT.

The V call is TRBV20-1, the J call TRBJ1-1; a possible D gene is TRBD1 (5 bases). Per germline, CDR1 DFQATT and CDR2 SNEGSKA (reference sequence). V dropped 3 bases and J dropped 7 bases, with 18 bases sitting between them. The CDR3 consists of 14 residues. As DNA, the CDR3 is TGCAGTGCTAGGCGAGGGGCAGTCCCTGATGAAGCTTTCTTT. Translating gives CSARRGAVPDEAFF.

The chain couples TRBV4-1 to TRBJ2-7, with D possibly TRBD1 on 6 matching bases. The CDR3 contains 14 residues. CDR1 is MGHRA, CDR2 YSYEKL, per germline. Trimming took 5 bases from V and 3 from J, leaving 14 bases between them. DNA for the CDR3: TGCGCCAGCAGCGAAAGGCAGGGGTACTACGAGCAGTACTTC. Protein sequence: CASSERQGYYEQYF.

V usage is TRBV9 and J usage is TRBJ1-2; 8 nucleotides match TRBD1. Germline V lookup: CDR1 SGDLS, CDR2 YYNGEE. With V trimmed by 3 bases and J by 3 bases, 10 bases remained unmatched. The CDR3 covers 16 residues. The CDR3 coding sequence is TGTGCCAGCAGCGCCTCACCGGGACAGGTGTACTATGGCTACACCTTC. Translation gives CASSASPGQVYYGYTF.

Here the CDR3 reads CASSYLTSVTGELFF. The DNA of the CDR3 is TGTGCCAGCAGTTACTTAACTAGCGTTACCGGGGAGCTGTTTTTT. The rearrangement joins TRBV6-2 or TRBV6-3 to TRBJ2-2; TRBD2 matches 7 bases. The germline V gene has CDR1 MNHEY and CDR2 SVGEGT. The CDR3 is 15 amino acids. V was pared by 1 base and J by 5 bases, with 4 bases of the junction left unmatched.